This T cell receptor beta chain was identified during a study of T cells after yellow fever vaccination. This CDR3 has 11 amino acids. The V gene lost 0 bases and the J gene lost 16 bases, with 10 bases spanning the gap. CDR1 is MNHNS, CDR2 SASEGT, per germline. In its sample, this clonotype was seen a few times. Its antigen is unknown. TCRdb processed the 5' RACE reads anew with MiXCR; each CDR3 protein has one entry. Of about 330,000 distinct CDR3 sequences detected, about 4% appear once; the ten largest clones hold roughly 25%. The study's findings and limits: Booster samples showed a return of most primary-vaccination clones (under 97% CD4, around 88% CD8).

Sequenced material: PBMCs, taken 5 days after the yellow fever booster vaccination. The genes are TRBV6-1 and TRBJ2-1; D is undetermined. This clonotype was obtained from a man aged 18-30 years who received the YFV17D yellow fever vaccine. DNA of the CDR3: TGTGCCAGCAGTGAAGCAAGGTTGTATTTCTTC. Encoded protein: CASSEARLYFF.